This T cell receptor (beta chain) was documented in a study of OX40 agonist ivuxolimab in advanced cancers. Regarding the study as a whole: Both blood CD4+ and CD8+ T cells showed clonal growth by week 6 at 0.1 to 3.0 mg/kg. Also present in some nonresponders was a low level of normalized T-cell clonal expansion.

TCRdb's copy holds only in-frame clones and misses some; the assay was immunoSEQ multiplex PCR. The sample has more than 50,000 clones; about 86% are singletons. Autoimmune disease history or systemic immunosuppression disqualified patients. As for this clone: Its specificity is unknown.

Germline V CDR1 and CDR2: SGHNT, YYREEE (reference sequence). The CDR3 has 14 residues. Unmatched junction bases numbered 5, after V lost 3 bases and J lost 4 bases. Here the sequenced sample was CD4+ or CD8+ T cells sorted from blood, taken in a trial of the OX40 agonist ivuxolimab. J is TRBJ2-3 and V is TRBV5-4, with 7 positions matching TRBD2. This sequence was found in an adult with an advanced solid tumor such as melanoma, head and neck, liver or kidney cancer. The CDR3 sequence: CASSSRLAPDTQYF. As DNA, the CDR3 is TGTGCCAGCAGCTCGCGACTAGCTCCAGATACGCAGTATTTT.